Given below is one TCR beta chain in context. These data come from a study of shared clonotypes between healthy human individuals. This CDR3 comprises 13 residues. CDR1 is MGHRA and CDR2 is YSYEKL in the germline V gene. Trimming took 0 bases from V and 16 from J; bases not matched to a gene: 8. Assay runs were performed at deep level. Sequencing was performed with immunoSEQ multiplex PCR; in TCRdb, only in-frame clones are kept and a portion is missing. The repertoire holds roughly 2.2 million clones, with 93% as singletons. This TCR derives from a man younger than 30 in good health. Some clones in this sample may be carry-over from other donors' samples. The chain is built from TRBV4-1 and TRBJ2-1; 8 positions agree with TRBD2. What was sequenced was naive CD4+ T cells from PBMCs. Documented subset: CD45RA+ positively selected. CDR3 sequence (DNA): TGCGCCAGCAGCCAAGAGCCCGGGACTAGATGCTTCTTC. Its translation is CASSQEPGTRCFF.